The clone carrying this T cell receptor (beta chain) appeared a single time. The assay ran at deep level. Several immunoSEQ plates held equal portions of the genomic DNA taken from each subset. The assay was immunoSEQ multiplex PCR, and TCRdb's table has in-frame clones only and misses some. The data contain hundreds of thousands of clones, roughly 79% of them singletons. V lost 2 bases, J lost 8 bases, and 8 bases stayed unmatched. CDR1 and CDR2 (germline): SGDLS, YYNGEE. The CDR3 runs 14 residues. Roughly 84 million PBMCs served as the genomic DNA source for unsorted samples. The data were taken from a study of shared clonotypes between healthy human individuals. Overall study context: Samples came from two female and a few male donors aged 18 to 49.

The sample comprised PBMCs. This TCR derives from a woman between 40 and 50 years old in good health. Some clones in this sample may be carry-over from other donors' samples. The chain couples TRBV9 to TRBJ1-2; 8 bases match TRBD1. The CDR3 nucleotides read TGTGCCAGCAGCGTTTCCCGGACAGGGCAGGGCTACACCTTC. Its translation is CASSVSRTGQGYTF.